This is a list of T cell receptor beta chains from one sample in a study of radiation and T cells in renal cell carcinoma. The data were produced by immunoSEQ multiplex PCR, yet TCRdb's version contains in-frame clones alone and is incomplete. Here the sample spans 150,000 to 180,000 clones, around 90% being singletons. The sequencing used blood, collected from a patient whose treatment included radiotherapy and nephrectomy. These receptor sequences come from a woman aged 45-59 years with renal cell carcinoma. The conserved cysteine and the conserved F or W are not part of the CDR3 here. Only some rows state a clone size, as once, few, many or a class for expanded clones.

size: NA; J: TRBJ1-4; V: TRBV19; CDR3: ASTGPGKLRANEKLF
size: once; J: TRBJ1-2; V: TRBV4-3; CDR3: ASSQVGRGIRGYT
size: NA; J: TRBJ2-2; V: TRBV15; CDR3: ATSRGTSGGINTGELF
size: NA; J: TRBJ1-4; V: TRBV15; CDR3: ATSRGQMSNEKLF
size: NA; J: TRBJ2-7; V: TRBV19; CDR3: ASSPGQPTSYEQY
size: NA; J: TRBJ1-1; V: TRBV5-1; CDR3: ASSPQQGVNTEAF
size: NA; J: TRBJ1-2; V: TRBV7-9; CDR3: ASSSTENYGYT
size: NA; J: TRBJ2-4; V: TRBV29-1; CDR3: SVEAGASRDIQY
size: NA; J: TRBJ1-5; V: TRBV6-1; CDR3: ASSELGARNQPQH
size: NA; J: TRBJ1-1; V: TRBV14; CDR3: ASSQRQGLAEAF
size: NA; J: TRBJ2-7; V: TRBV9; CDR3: ASSVATGVGPHEQY
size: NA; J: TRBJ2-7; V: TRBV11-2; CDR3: ASSSVQGTLHEQY
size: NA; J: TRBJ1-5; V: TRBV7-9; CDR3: ASSPPAGKGNQPQH
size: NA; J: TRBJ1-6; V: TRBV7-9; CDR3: ASSPRGGGSSPLH
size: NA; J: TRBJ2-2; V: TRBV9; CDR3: ASSETGTMNTGELF
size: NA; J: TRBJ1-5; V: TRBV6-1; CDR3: ASRDWSNNQPQH
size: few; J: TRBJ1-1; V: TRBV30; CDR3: AWSVQGLRVAF
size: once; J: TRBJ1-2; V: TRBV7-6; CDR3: ASSLLLGQGSGYGYT
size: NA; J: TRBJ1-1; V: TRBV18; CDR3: ASSPPGGRNTEAF
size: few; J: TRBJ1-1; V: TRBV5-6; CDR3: ASSLFAFMNTEAF
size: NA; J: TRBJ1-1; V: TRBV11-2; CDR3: ASSKKAGTGGTEAF
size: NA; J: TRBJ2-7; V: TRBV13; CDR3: ASSFRTLTYEQY
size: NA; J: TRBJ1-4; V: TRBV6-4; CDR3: ASSKEAGVGEKLF
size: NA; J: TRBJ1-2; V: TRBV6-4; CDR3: ASSLDRGFTGGYT
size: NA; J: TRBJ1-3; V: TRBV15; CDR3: ATSRGPTNTIY
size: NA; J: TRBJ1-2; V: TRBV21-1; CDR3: ASSKGHYGYT
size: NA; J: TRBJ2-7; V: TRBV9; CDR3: ASSATGQTYEQY